This T cell receptor beta chain is drawn from a study of blood T cell repertoires in COVID-19. At the level of the study: Acute-phase and convalescent COVID-19 samples originated in the United States, Italy and Spain.

This clone was recorded only once. Some clones are missing from TCRdb's copy, which holds only in-frame ones; the method was immunoSEQ multiplex PCR. The sample contains some 110,000 clones, around 87% of which appear only once. Unmatched junction bases numbered 8, after V lost 4 bases and J lost 6 bases. This CDR3 is 15 amino acids long. From germline, CDR1 is LNHDA and CDR2 SQIVND (reference sequence). The source material was peripheral blood. V is TRBV19 and J is TRBJ1-5; 8 nucleotides line up with TRBD1. The sequence derives from a man in his fifties or sixties with acute or convalescent COVID-19. The CDR3 DNA is TGTGCCAGTAGTAGGGAGGGACAGGTTTTTCAGCCCCAGCATTTT. Protein: CASSREGQVFQPQHF.